The 25 T cell receptor beta chains below come from one sample, sequenced in a study of shared clonotypes between healthy human individuals. Only in-frame clones appear in the TCRdb table, and some are missing; sequencing was by immunoSEQ multiplex PCR. The sample records about 470,000 clones, about four fifths being singletons. Sequences were obtained from PBMCs. The source is a middle-aged woman in good health. Some clones in this sample may be carry-over from other donors' samples.

This sequence joins TRBV10-3 and TRBJ1-1; 8 bases fit TRBD1. The V gene end was trimmed by 8 bases and the J gene end by 1 base; junction bases not matched to a gene: 9. The germline gives CDR1 ENHRY, CDR2 SYGVKD. The CDR3 covers 15 residues. The CDR3 nucleotides are TGTGCCATCCGCCCGGGTCAGGGGGCGAACACTGAAGCTTTCTTT. Translation: CAIRPGQGANTEAFF.

The chain joins TRBV4-2 to TRBJ2-7, with 7 bases aligning to TRBD2. This CDR3 comprises 13 residues. Looked up from germline, CDR1 is LGHNA and CDR2 is YNFKEQ. The J segment lost 6 bases and the V segment lost 0 bases, leaving 2 bases of the junction unmatched. The CDR3 DNA reads TGTGCCAGCAGCCAAGAGGGGGGGGGCGAGCAGTACTTC. Residues: CASSQEGGGEQYF.

The sample holds one count of this clone. The chain is built from TRBV19 and TRBJ2-7; 13 nucleotides agree with TRBD2. Trimming removed 5 bases from V and 5 bases from J; junction bases left unmatched: 6. Germline V gives CDR1 LNHDA, CDR2 SQIVND (reference sequence). The CDR3 is 15 amino acids. The DNA of the CDR3 is TGTGCCAGTAGTTGGACTAGCGGGAGAATCGACGAGCAGTACTTC. Translated: CASSWTSGRIDEQYF.

This clone has a single count. The chain has TRBV5-1 and TRBJ2-2; possible D gene TRBD2, 5 bases. This CDR3 has 18 residues. CDR1 SGHRS and CDR2 YFSETQ come from the germline V gene. V was trimmed by 0 bases and J by 0 bases, leaving 15 bases between them. The CDR3: CASSLAFFDYANTGELFF. The CDR3 DNA sequence: TGCGCCAGCAGCTTGGCCTTTTTTGACTACGCGAACACCGGGGAGCTGTTTTTT.

This clone has only one observation. The J gene is TRBJ2-1, the V gene TRBV4-1; 13 bases agree with TRBD2. V shed 4 bases and J 5 bases; nucleotides not matched to a gene: 2. This CDR3 is 15 amino acids long. In germline, CDR1 is MGHRA, CDR2 YSYEKL. The CDR3 sequence: CASSRTSGRDNEQFF. CDR3 DNA: TGCGCCAGCAGCCGTACTAGCGGGAGGGACAATGAGCAGTTCTTC.

J is TRBJ2-3 and V is TRBV27; D unclear. The germline V and J ends were trimmed by 3 bases and 6 bases, with 10 bases remaining between them. Germline V gene lookup returns CDR1 MNHEY and CDR2 SMNVEV (reference sequence). CDR3 length: 13 residues. CDR3 nucleotide sequence: TGTGCCAGCAGTTTTAATTATGCGGATACGCAGTATTTT. Protein: CASSFNYADTQYF.

V is TRBV7-9 and J is TRBJ2-7; 7 bases align to TRBD2. V shed 5 bases, J shed 1 base, and the junction held 8 bases outside the gene matches. CDR1 is SEHNR and CDR2 is FQNEAQ in the germline V gene (reference sequence). The CDR3 is 15 residues long. CDR3 protein: CASSPPGGGSYEQYF. CDR3 bases: TGTGCCAGCAGCCCCCCGGGGGGTGGTTCCTACGAGCAGTACTTC.

The V gene is TRBV5-1, the J gene TRBJ2-3; 9 bases agree with TRBD2. Germline loops: CDR1 SGHRS, CDR2 YFSETQ. The CDR3 is 16 amino acids. J was trimmed by 3 bases and V by 0 bases; bases with no gene match: 5. The CDR3 sequence: CASSLELAGDTDTQYF. Written as DNA, the CDR3 is TGCGCCAGCAGCTTGGAATTAGCGGGAGATACAGATACGCAGTATTTT.

The J gene is TRBJ2-1, the V gene TRBV4-2; D is tentatively TRBD1 or TRBD2 (5 bases each). This CDR3 contains 14 residues. Germline CDR1 reads LGHNA; CDR2 reads YNFKEQ. V shed 0 bases and J shed 9 bases, with 12 bases lying between them. This chain's CDR3 is CASSQEGEGSEQFF. DNA for the CDR3: TGTGCCAGCAGCCAAGAGGGCGAGGGGAGTGAGCAGTTCTTC.

The chain has TRBV27 and TRBJ2-1; D uncertain. The V end lost 7 bases, the J end lost 7 bases, and 20 bases lay between the germline ends. This CDR3 has 15 residues. Germline CDR1 reads MNHEY; CDR2 reads SMNVEV (reference sequence). CDR3 coding DNA: TGTGCCAGCACCTCCATCAGGAGTATTTGGAATGAGCAGTTCTTC. It translates to CASTSIRSIWNEQFF.

The chain carries TRBV5-1 and TRBJ1-1; no reliable D call. The CDR3 totals 12 residues. Germline CDR1 reads SGHRS; CDR2 reads YFSETQ. The V end lost 0 bases, the J end lost 11 bases, and 11 bases lay between the germline ends. CDR3 DNA sequence: TGCGCCAGCAGCTTGGCGGAGGGTATGGCTTTCTTT. It specifies CASSLAEGMAFF.

V usage is TRBV4-2 and J usage is TRBJ2-2, with 9 bases aligning to TRBD2. This CDR3 has 15 amino acids. Per the germline V gene, CDR1 is LGHNA and CDR2 is YNFKEQ. Trimming removed 3 bases from V and 6 bases from J; junction bases left unmatched: 5. The CDR3 loop reads CASSQAGGLAGELFF. For the CDR3, the DNA is TGTGCCAGCAGCCAGGCGGGAGGGCTGGCCGGGGAGCTGTTTTTT.

The chain joins TRBV28 to TRBJ2-7; D gene uncertain. The length of the CDR3 is 11 residues. Germline V gene lookup returns CDR1 MDHEN and CDR2 SYDVKM. Trimming took 6 bases from V and 3 from J, leaving 6 bases between them. The CDR3 region is CASRTNYEQYF. CDR3 nucleotides: TGTGCCAGCAGGACAAACTACGAGCAGTACTTC.

This clone came up a few times. V and J are TRBV4-1 and TRBJ2-2, with D possibly matching TRBD2 (5 bases). This CDR3 contains 14 residues. Deletions cut 2 bases from V and 5 bases from J, with 9 bases between. Germline CDR1 reads MGHRA; CDR2 reads YSYEKL. DNA of the CDR3: TGCGCCAGCAGCCAACTCAGAGGGACCGGGGAGCTGTTTTTT. It codes for CASSQLRGTGELFF.

V and J are TRBV6-1 and TRBJ1-1; possible D gene TRBD1, 5 bases. Germline V CDR1 and CDR2: MNHNS, SASEGT. This CDR3 region has 15 residues. V was pared by 6 bases and J by 0 bases, with 14 bases between. CDR3 sequence: CASSGGTELNTEAFF. CDR3 DNA: TGTGCCAGCAGCGGCGGGACGGAGCTGAACACTGAAGCTTTCTTT.

The rearrangement links TRBV11-1 to TRBJ2-2, with D possibly being TRBD1 or TRBD2 (5 bases each). This CDR3 is 17 amino acids long. From germline, CDR1 is SGHAT and CDR2 FQDESV (reference sequence). V was shortened by 5 bases and J by 5 bases, with 21 bases between the two germline ends. CDR3 in amino acids: CASSPGTWDPRTGELFF. The CDR3 nucleotides read TGTGCCAGCAGCCCTGGTACGTGGGACCCGCGGACCGGGGAGCTGTTTTTT.

V is TRBV10-3 and J is TRBJ2-3; 10 bases are a match to TRBD2. The V segment lost 3 bases and the J segment 6 bases; nucleotides outside the gene matches: 3. Germline loops: CDR1 ENHRY, CDR2 SYGVKD. The CDR3 is 14 residues long. The CDR3 is CAISETSGADTQYF. The DNA of the CDR3 is TGTGCCATCAGTGAAACTAGCGGGGCCGATACGCAGTATTTT.

The rearrangement links TRBV10-2 to TRBJ1-1; D not certain. The CDR3 is 11 residues long. From germline, CDR1 is WSHSY and CDR2 SAAADI. The ends were cut back, 8 bases at V and 6 bases at J, with 10 bases in the middle. Here the CDR3 DNA reads TGCGCCAGCTCCCTGGACCCTGAAGCTTTCTTT. It codes for CASSLDPEAFF.

The V and J genes are TRBV7-9 and TRBJ2-5; 8 bases match TRBD2. The CDR3 is made up of 14 amino acids. Germline V gives CDR1 SEHNR, CDR2 FQNEAQ (reference sequence). Germline trimming cut 0 bases from V and 5 bases from J; bases unmatched to any gene: 2. The CDR3 reads CASSLALAGETQYF. For the CDR3, the DNA is TGTGCCAGCAGCTTAGCTCTAGCGGGTGAGACCCAGTACTTC.

This clone has only one observation. The rearrangement links TRBV7-3 to TRBJ2-1; the match to TRBD2 covers 8 bases. This CDR3 comprises 19 residues. Per germline, CDR1 SGHTA and CDR2 FQGTGA. V shed 5 bases and J 5 bases; nucleotides not matched to a gene: 20. The CDR3 DNA follows: TGTGCCAGCAGCATGATCGGGGCGGGAGGCCTCGTCCCCCACAATGAGCAGTTCTTC. As protein: CASSMIGAGGLVPHNEQFF.

This clone was detected a few times. The chain recombines TRBV12-5 with TRBJ2-3; D uncertain. This CDR3 contains 14 residues. V shed 1 base and J shed 7 bases, with 12 bases lying between them. The germline V gene has CDR1 LGHNT and CDR2 FRNRAP. The CDR3 spells CASGLGTTRNTQYF. The DNA for the CDR3 is TGTGCTAGTGGTTTGGGCACGACGCGAAATACGCAGTATTTT. Looking up the rest from reference TRBV12-5 and TRBJ2-3 gives the full variable domain: DARVTQTPRHKVTEMGQEVTMRCQPILGHNTVFWYRQTMMQGLELLAYFRNRAPLDDSGMPKDRFSAEMPDATLATLKIQPSEPRDSAVYFCASGLGTTRNTQYFGPGTRLTVL.

The rearrangement joins TRBV19 to TRBJ1-1, with unresolved D. Germline loops: CDR1 LNHDA, CDR2 SQIVND (reference sequence). Trimming removed 3 bases at V and 1 base at J, with 9 bases between. This CDR3 is built from 14 residues. The CDR3 bases are TGTGCCAGTAGTATCGTTACGGGGAACACTGAAGCTTTCTTT. This sequence encodes CASSIVTGNTEAFF. The whole variable domain, filled in from reference TRBV19 and TRBJ1-1, reads DGGITQSPKYLFRKEGQNVTLSCEQNLNHDAMYWYRQDPGQGLRLIYYSQIVNDFQKGDIAEGYSVSREKKESFPLTVTSAQKNPTAFYLCASSIVTGNTEAFFGQGTRLTVV.

The genes are TRBV6-5 and TRBJ1-1; D is undetermined. Germline-derived CDR1 and CDR2 are MNHEY and SVGAGI. The CDR3 is 13 residues long. Between the trimmed V and J ends, which lost 8 bases and 6 bases, there was a span of 16 bases. CDR3 DNA: TGTGCCAGCCGTCGGTCGATACGAGCTGAAGCTTTCTTT. The encoded protein is CASRRSIRAEAFF.

The table lists this clone with a count of one. This sequence joins TRBV7-6 and TRBJ2-3; no clear D. The V gene's germline CDR1 is SGHVS and CDR2 FNYEAQ. The ends were cut back, 3 bases at V and 0 bases at J, with 22 bases in the middle. This CDR3 has 19 amino acids. CDR3 in DNA: TGTGCCAGCAGCTTCAGACCCCGAATAAAATACGATAGCACAGATACGCAGTATTTT. This translates into CASSFRPRIKYDSTDTQYF.

This clone was found once. The gene calls are TRBV5-6 and TRBJ1-2; 8 positions agree with TRBD1. The length of the CDR3 is 14 residues. The germline V gene has CDR1 SGHDT and CDR2 YYEEEE. The trim removed 0 bases at V and 3 bases at J, leaving 1 base unmatched. CDR3 in amino acids: CASSLDRGYYGYTF. CDR3 DNA: TGTGCCAGCAGCTTGGACAGGGGGTACTATGGCTACACCTTC.